This entry features one T cell receptor (beta chain) sequence. Its antigen is as yet unknown. The data were produced by immunoSEQ multiplex PCR, yet TCRdb's version contains in-frame clones alone and is incomplete. The table includes 2 million to 2.5 million clones, approximately 90% detected once. The data were obtained in a study of shared clonotypes between healthy human individuals. Across the whole study: The cohort comprised a couple of women and a few men. Their ages spanned 18 to 49 years. Notes on the study in general: Despite large depth, sorted-subset datasets appeared incompletely sequenced.

Source material: naive CD4+ T cells from PBMCs. Subset: CD45RA+ positively selected. The sequence was obtained from a young man in good health. Some clones in this sample may be carry-over from other donors' samples.

In DNA form, the CDR3 reads TGTGCCAGCAGCTTAATTTCGGTAGCGGGAGGGAACACCGGGGAGCTGTTTTTT. It translates to CASSLISVAGGNTGELFF. The chain couples TRBV7-4 to TRBJ2-2, with 10 bases that match TRBD2. This CDR3 spans 18 amino acids. The trim removed 2 bases at V and 1 base at J, leaving 7 bases unmatched. Germline CDR1 is SGHVT and CDR2 is SQSDAQ.